This T cell receptor beta chain is drawn from a study of beta chain features in type 1 diabetes (dated by TCRdb to the late 2010s). Study-wide context: Patients and healthy donors did not differ in mean age, gender distribution, total cell number or subset yield. In the study, TCRB repertoires of sorted circulating CD4+ T cell subsets from recently diagnosed type 1 diabetes patients were compared with those of matched healthy donors. Regulatory and stem cell-like memory subsets were obtained from only 8 patients and roughly 8 healthy donors, while naive and central memory subsets were obtained from all 30 or so donors. Across all samples, fewer than 110,000,000 sorted cells were examined, and cell number per subset correlated strongly with RNA yield. The investigation overall reported the following: Because cDNA was sequenced instead of genomic DNA, activated cells with high expression could be over-represented, although the groups did not differ in activation or CD3 levels. Naive, central memory and regulatory TCRB repertoires appeared more similar among patients than among healthy donors. In all four CD4+ subsets, TCRB CDR3 length was moderately but significantly shorter in type 1 diabetes patients. Because the HLA sub-analyses included only small numbers of individuals, any influence of HLA type on TCRB rearrangement was left unresolved. PCR may preferentially amplify shorter templates, but because patient and control samples were amplified and corrected together, any resulting skew would affect both groups equally. At VDJ recombination sites, type 1 diabetes patients had fewer insertions and more deleted nucleotides, which implies abnormalities in thymic rearrangement.

All of the isolated RNA was reverse transcribed with the High Capacity cDNA Reverse Transcription Kit, so expressed TCRB transcripts were sequenced. Deep immunoSEQ sequencing was applied to naive, central memory and regulatory T cell samples, giving an average of roughly 3.3 million total reads per sample. Sorted cells were lysed in RLT buffer, and RNA was extracted using DNase-treated RNeasy Micro or Mini kits according to cell number. Each cell subset was processed separately to prevent cross-contamination, with patient and healthy donor samples processed together. TCRB sequences were amplified from cDNA with the immunoSEQ multiplex PCR, producing 87-bp fragments spanning the CDR3 region. Sequencing of the amplicons was performed on the Illumina HiSeq platform. Per the original workflow: Synthetic template baselines were used to correct PCR bias computationally, reads within Hamming distance 2 were collapsed, and singletons that could not be merged were discarded. Reads were aligned to IMGT to assign V, D and J genes, CDR3 length, and insertions or deletions at six rearrangement sites. Within each subset, clonotype counts were normalized to sorted cell number, after which true diversity and Gini coefficients were computed with the tcR R package. The overlap coefficient, calculated on TCRB nucleotide sequences, was used to measure repertoire sharing. As a proxy for the pre-selection repertoire, out-of-frame TCRB sequences from naive cells were analyzed. The immuneACCESS repertoire file appears here via TCRdb, limited to in-frame rearrangements. These files lack a portion of the clones; in checked studies, under half of the deficit traces to unresolved V genes, and the cause of the others is not known. The DNA was the basis for D and trimming; V, J and clone size are from that table. This sample has roughly 230,000 clones in its table, and roughly 10% of those were observed once. 0.017% of the sample is taken by the ten largest.

CDR1 and CDR2, per the germline V gene, are ENHRY and SYGVKD. V trim: 0 bases; J trim: 8 bases; unmatched bases: 7. The CDR3, from cysteine to phenylalanine, totals 14 residues. The sequence is cut down to CDR3 DNA, 42 bases in frame from base 1. A single peripheral blood draw of about 116 mL on average was collected from each donor into heparinised tubes. A BD FACSAria II and a panel including CD45RO, CCR7, CD25, CD127, CD95 and CD27 were used to sort naive, central memory, regulatory and stem cell-like memory CD4+ T cells. A purity above 95% was achieved for all sorted populations. PBMCs were isolated right away by Lymphoprep density gradient centrifugation and were stained directly, without culture. So that batch effects would be minimized, each experiment stained and sorted samples in pairs, pairing one healthy donor with one patient. Concerning this clone: Its antigen is currently not known. No qualities accompany the bases; no much larger clone lies one base away.

The rearrangement joined TRBV10-3 to TRBJ2-7; TRBD2 aligns with 7 central bases. Material: naive CD4+ T cells from blood. This specimen's cell subset or site label, interpreted: true naive CD4+ T cells. The source of this sequence is a man aged 25-40 years with type 1 diabetes. The CDR3: CAISESGGIGKQYF. The sequenced DNA is TGTGCCATCAGTGAGTCGGGAGGGATCGGCAAGCAGTACTTC.